This is a list of T cell receptor beta chains from one sample in a study of immune evolution from preneoplasia to lung adenocarcinoma. Method: immunoSEQ multiplex PCR; TCRdb's copy keeps in-frame clones and lacks some. The sample has about 26,000 clones; just under 75% are singletons. Sequencing used FFPE invasive lung adenocarcinoma tissue. The receptors stem from a person in their sixties or seventies with invasive lung adenocarcinoma. Some clones in this sample may be carry-over from other donors' samples. Both conserved end residues are part of each CDR3. Each record gives: D gene, clone size, V gene, J gene, CDR3 protein, CDR3 DNA. A D gene is named only where the DNA matches it firmly. The size entry is marked missing in some rows and otherwise reads once, few, many or a size class.

d_call: TRBD1; clone_size: -; v_call: TRBV6-1; j_call: TRBJ2-1; cdr3_aa: CASSVPAGQGVRDEQFF; cdr3_nt: TGTGCCAGCAGTGTCCCAGCGGGACAGGGGGTTCGGGATGAGCAGTTCTTC
d_call: -; clone_size: once; v_call: TRBV5-6; j_call: TRBJ2-5; cdr3_aa: CASKYRGGETQYF; cdr3_nt: TGTGCCAGCAAATACAGGGGGGGGGAGACCCAGTACTTC
d_call: -; clone_size: -; v_call: TRBV9; j_call: TRBJ1-1; cdr3_aa: CASSPRQEGEAFF; cdr3_nt: TGTGCCAGCAGCCCTCGCCAGGAAGGTGAAGCTTTCTTT
d_call: -; clone_size: -; v_call: TRBV2; j_call: TRBJ2-5; cdr3_aa: CASSFIETQYF; cdr3_nt: TGTGCCAGCAGTTTCATAGAGACCCAGTACTTC
d_call: TRBD1; clone_size: -; v_call: TRBV19; j_call: TRBJ2-7; cdr3_aa: CASSKVGTGFYEQYF; cdr3_nt: TGTGCCAGTAGTAAGGTCGGGACAGGATTTTACGAGCAGTACTTC
d_call: TRBD1; clone_size: -; v_call: TRBV2; j_call: TRBJ2-5; cdr3_aa: CASEGQGVQETQYF; cdr3_nt: TGTGCCAGCGAGGGACAGGGAGTTCAAGAGACCCAGTACTTC
d_call: TRBD1; clone_size: -; v_call: TRBV27; j_call: TRBJ1-1; cdr3_aa: CASSKTGGRGEAFF; cdr3_nt: TGTGCCAGCAGCAAGACAGGGGGCAGGGGTGAAGCTTTCTTT
d_call: -; clone_size: -; v_call: TRBV7-6; j_call: TRBJ2-7; cdr3_aa: CASSPQEGGSYEQYF; cdr3_nt: TGTGCCAGCAGCCCCCAGGAGGGCGGGTCCTACGAGCAGTACTTC
d_call: -; clone_size: -; v_call: TRBV10-3; j_call: TRBJ2-7; cdr3_aa: CAISDNLGAYEQYF; cdr3_nt: TGTGCCATCAGTGATAACCTGGGCGCCTACGAGCAGTACTTC
d_call: TRBD1; clone_size: medium-sized; v_call: TRBV5-6; j_call: TRBJ2-1; cdr3_aa: CASSLGDSPEFF; cdr3_nt: TGTGCCAGCAGCTTGGGGGACAGTCCTGAGTTCTTC
d_call: TRBD2; clone_size: few; v_call: TRBV10-3; j_call: TRBJ2-1; cdr3_aa: CAISEGAGVRNEQFF; cdr3_nt: TGTGCCATCAGTGAAGGAGCGGGAGTTCGAAATGAGCAGTTCTTC
d_call: TRBD1; clone_size: -; v_call: TRBV7-8; j_call: TRBJ2-7; cdr3_aa: CASSVDRGGEQYF; cdr3_nt: TGTGCCAGCAGCGTCGACAGGGGCGGCGAGCAGTACTTC
d_call: -; clone_size: -; v_call: TRBV29-1; j_call: TRBJ2-5; cdr3_aa: CSVLEDSGKTQYF; cdr3_nt: TGCAGCGTTTTGGAGGACAGTGGGAAGACCCAGTACTTC
d_call: -; clone_size: medium-sized; v_call: TRBV7-6; j_call: TRBJ2-3; cdr3_aa: CASSPNTDTQYF; cdr3_nt: TGTGCCAGCAGCCCGAACACAGATACGCAGTATTTT
d_call: -; clone_size: few; v_call: TRBV11-2; j_call: TRBJ2-1; cdr3_aa: CASSLEGSPYNEQFF; cdr3_nt: TGTGCCAGCAGCTTAGAGGGTTCCCCCTACAATGAGCAGTTCTTC
d_call: TRBD1; clone_size: -; v_call: TRBV28; j_call: TRBJ1-1; cdr3_aa: CASSRDRVAFF; cdr3_nt: TGTGCCAGCAGTCGTGACAGGGTAGCTTTCTTT
d_call: -; clone_size: few; v_call: TRBV4-2; j_call: TRBJ2-1; cdr3_aa: CASSPIMGNEQFF; cdr3_nt: TGTGCCAGCAGCCCGATTATGGGCAATGAGCAGTTCTTC
d_call: TRBD1; clone_size: -; v_call: TRBV27; j_call: TRBJ1-4; cdr3_aa: CASSSGTGYEKLFF; cdr3_nt: TGTGCCAGCAGCTCCGGGACAGGGTATGAAAAACTGTTTTTT
d_call: -; clone_size: -; v_call: TRBV7-2; j_call: TRBJ1-5; cdr3_aa: CASSPDRGYNQPQHF; cdr3_nt: TGTGCCAGCAGCCCCGATCGGGGGTACAATCAGCCCCAGCATTTT
d_call: -; clone_size: -; v_call: TRBV7-2; j_call: TRBJ2-5; cdr3_aa: CASSLVPLGSETQYF; cdr3_nt: TGTGCCAGCAGCTTGGTACCCCTCGGGAGTGAGACCCAGTACTTC
d_call: -; clone_size: -; v_call: TRBV6-1; j_call: TRBJ2-6; cdr3_aa: CASSEDEGSGANVLTF; cdr3_nt: TGTGCCAGCAGTGAAGACGAGGGCTCTGGGGCCAACGTCCTGACTTTC
d_call: -; clone_size: -; v_call: TRBV12-5; j_call: TRBJ1-2; cdr3_aa: CASGHQTSYGYTF; cdr3_nt: TGTGCTAGTGGCCATCAGACCTCCTATGGCTACACCTTC
d_call: TRBD1; clone_size: -; v_call: TRBV18; j_call: TRBJ2-5; cdr3_aa: CASSTFTGGDLQETQYF; cdr3_nt: TGTGCCAGCTCAACTTTTACAGGGGGCGATTTACAAGAGACCCAGTACTTC